The sample holds many counts of the clone carrying this T cell receptor beta chain. Per sample, extraction of total RNA gave at least 5 micrograms in every case. A second 7 to 11 cycle PCR used barcoded and J-beta primers. Using its own MiXCR run on the 5' RACE reads, TCRdb lists one record per CDR3 protein. The sample contains about 800,000 distinct CDR3 sequences, roughly 25% of which appear only once. These data belong to a study of blood T cells in healthy people across ages. Another study also made use of these data, one on T cells of mothers and their children. From that paper: Whatever RNA was extracted went entirely into cDNA synthesis, at roughly 1.5 ug per 15 ul.

Source material: blood. The clonotype originates from a boy aged 10-17 years in good health.

CDR3 region: CASSPVGEGEDTQYF. CDR3 bases: TGTGCCAGCAGCCCGGTGGGGGAGGGTGAGGATACGCAGTATTTT. The chain joins TRBV11-2 to TRBJ2-3; 7 positions agree with TRBD2. Germline V gene lookup returns CDR1 SGHAT and CDR2 FQNNGV. V was clipped by 5 bases and J by 6 bases; unmatched bases: 11. The CDR3 sequence is 15 residues long.